Reported below is one TCR beta chain. The record originates from a study of cytomegalovirus exposure and HLA in healthy donors. Looked up from germline, CDR1 is GTSNPN and CDR2 is SVGIG (reference sequence). This CDR3 spans 17 amino acids. V shed 0 bases, J shed 5 bases, and the junction held 8 bases outside the gene matches. The repertoire was sequenced with immunoSEQ multiplex PCR; TCRdb's copy has only in-frame clones and lacks some. The sample records about 74,000 clones, approximately 95% being singletons. The sequence derives from a young man in good health and CMV-seropositive. The sequenced sample was PBMCs. The rearrangement links TRBV30 to TRBJ2-5, with TRBD2 identical over 14 bases. The CDR3 region has the DNA TGTGCCTGGAGTGTACTCAGACTAGCGGGAGGGGGGGAGACCCAGTACTTC. Amino acids: CAWSVLRLAGGGETQYF.